This is a list of T cell receptor beta chains from one sample in a study of patients and donors after allogeneic stem cell transplantation. TCRdb redid the calling of the RT-PCR reads with MiXCR, one entry per CDR3 protein. The data contain 800,000 to 1,000,000 distinct CDR3 sequences, roughly 17% of them singletons. The source material was blood, either unsorted or a sorted T cell fraction (not recorded which). These TCRs come from a human donor who was either an allogeneic HSCT recipient or a stem cell or donor lymphocyte infusion donor (not recorded which). It is not recorded whose cells these are; they may come from a transplant donor. Both conserved end residues are part of each CDR3. Fields, in order: J gene, V gene, CDR3 protein.

>TRBJ1-1|TRBV5-1
CASSLGQGSESGLNTEAFF
>TRBJ2-3|TRBV20-1
CSATRTSGGLTDTQYF
>TRBJ2-3|TRBV18
CASSPQTRTDTQYF
>TRBJ1-4|TRBV7-2
CASSLTRDSSREKLFF
>TRBJ1-2|TRBV6-1
CASSEGQAHNYGYTF
>TRBJ2-2|TRBV10-3
CAISESMERRSVTGELFF
>TRBJ2-5|TRBV29-1
CSVAVGGLETQYF
>TRBJ2-1|TRBV6-1
CASSDTRSHEQFF
>TRBJ2-3|TRBV29-1
CSVHTAVLGDTQYF
>TRBJ2-1|TRBV29-1
CSVEDGAGWGVDEQFF
>TRBJ1-2|TRBV28
CASSSTSLINYGYTF
>TRBJ2-1|TRBV29-1
CSVDGREGPLGQFF
>TRBJ2-3|TRBV29-1
CSVEDQGLAGLPAPDTQYF
>TRBJ1-2|TRBV20-1
CSAEPRTVYGYTF
>TRBJ1-2|TRBV30
CAWSRRDLNYGYTF
>TRBJ2-3|TRBV24-1
CATSDLPSGGNPDTQYF
>TRBJ2-2|TRBV7-7
CASSYKGRNTGELFF
>TRBJ2-7|TRBV20-1
CSAGTDPTAEQYF
>TRBJ2-6|TRBV25-1
CASSGAGGSGANVLTF
>TRBJ2-3|TRBV18
CASSQRDRRVSTDTQYF
>TRBJ2-1|TRBV5-1
CASSLPGRPSYNEQFF
>TRBJ2-1|TRBV29-1
CSAEARGYPLDSYNEQFF
>TRBJ1-1|TRBV5-1
CASALSTGANTEAFF
>TRBJ2-4|TRBV27
CASSLTSSAKNIQYF
>TRBJ2-3|TRBV18
CASSPPSRDTDTQYF
>TRBJ1-2|TRBV5-6
CASSPQDRPGNYGYTF
>TRBJ1-2|TRBV7-2
CASSTRGQGNYGYTF
>TRBJ1-3|TRBV20-1
CSARDSRLQGNTIYF
>TRBJ1-1|TRBV7-2
CASSLDAGNTEAFF
>TRBJ2-2|TRBV20-1
CSARDQASVPQRVTGELFF
>TRBJ2-1|TRBV6-1
CASSRGGRGAYNEQFF
>TRBJ2-3|TRBV5-1
CASSDGQGYPDTQYF
>TRBJ1-2|TRBV6-5
CASSYAFNYGYTF
>TRBJ2-2|TRBV6-2/TRBV6-3
CASSYSFREYDTGELFF